The next 18 T cell receptor beta chains were all read from a single sample in a study of blood T cell repertoires in COVID-19 (dated by TCRdb to about 2020). Preparation of the library involved the immunoSEQ multiplex PCR assay. What TCRdb holds here is the immuneACCESS table cut down to in-frame rearrangements. Part of the clones is not present; checked against another copy, under half of the missing clones reflect an unresolved V gene, and the others are unexplained. The sample data list approximately 300,000 clones, and roughly 89% of these were observed just once. Of the sample, roughly 5.1% is held by the ten largest clones. The specimen sequenced was peripheral blood. Every receptor here comes from a man in his forties or fifties with acute or convalescent COVID-19.

The chain has TRBV21-1 and TRBJ1-4; TRBD1, the table's D call, was not compared with the DNA. TRBV21-1 is an annotated pseudogene. This CDR3 has 17 amino acids. The CDR3: CASSKGGTGSGNEKLFF. CDR3 DNA sequence: TGTGCCAGCAGCAAAGGGGGAACAGGGTCGGGTAATGAAAAACTGTTTTTT.

The rearrangement uses TRBV5-1 and TRBJ2-7, with 7 nucleotides matching TRBD1. This CDR3 region has 13 residues. The V segment lost 4 bases and the J segment 3 bases; nucleotides outside the gene matches: 4. Germline loops: CDR1 SGHRS, CDR2 YFSETQ. CDR3 in amino acids: CASSVGTVYEQYF. As DNA, the CDR3 is TGCGCCAGCAGCGTCGGGACAGTCTACGAGCAGTACTTC.

This clone was counted once. The rearrangement links TRBV5-4 to TRBJ1-2, with TRBD1 matching over 8 bases. CDR3 size: 15 residues. V lost 3 bases to trimming and J lost 3 bases; unmatched junction nucleotides: 7. Germline assignment: CDR1 SGHNT and CDR2 YYREEE (reference sequence). CDR3 in DNA: TGTGCCAGCAGCTACGGACAGGGAAAGGACTATGGCTACACCTTC. Its translation is CASSYGQGKDYGYTF.

The chain carries TRBV5-1 and TRBJ1-4; 11 bases are shared with TRBD1. The CDR3 runs to 16 residues. Germline V gene sequence: CDR1 SGHRS, CDR2 YFSETQ. The junction had 4 bases not matched to a gene; V was cut back by 1 base and J by 5 bases. CDR3 coding DNA: TGCGCCAGCAGCTTGAGTGGGACAGGGGGGAATGAAAAACTGTTTTTT. Protein product: CASSLSGTGGNEKLFF.

The genes are TRBV5-1 and TRBJ2-1; TRBD2 aligns across 11 bases. CDR3 length: 20 amino acids. Germline V lookup: CDR1 SGHRS, CDR2 YFSETQ. Trimming removed 4 bases from V and 0 bases from J; junction bases left unmatched: 15. The CDR3 protein is CASSPGLAAPPSVSYNEQFF. In nucleotides, the CDR3 is TGCGCCAGCAGCCCGGGACTAGCGGCCCCTCCGTCCGTCTCCTACAATGAGCAGTTCTTC.

The chain carries TRBV5-5 and TRBJ2-3, with 13 positions matching TRBD2. Trimming removed 0 bases from V and 9 bases from J; junction bases left unmatched: 7. The CDR3 is 16 residues long. Per germline, CDR1 SGHKS and CDR2 YYEKEE (reference sequence). DNA of the CDR3: TGTGCCAGCAGCTTGGAGACTAGCGGGGGGAGGAGGACGCAGTATTTT. Translation gives CASSLETSGGRRTQYF. Together with reference TRBV5-5 and TRBJ2-3, the CDR3 gives the full variable domain: DAGVTQSPTHLIKTRGQQVTLRCSPISGHKSVSWYQQVLGQGPQFIFQYYEKEERGRGNFPDRFSARQFPNYSSELNVNALLLGDSALYLCASSLETSGGRRTQYFGPGTRLTVL.

The V call is TRBV19, the J call TRBJ1-1; possibly TRBD1 for D (6 bases). V shed 7 bases and J shed 3 bases, with 15 bases lying between them. There are 14 residues in the CDR3. The germline CDR1 and CDR2 sequences are LNHDA and SQIVND (reference sequence). The CDR3 loop is CASTPQGVDTEAFF. The CDR3 coding sequence is TGTGCCAGTACCCCACAGGGAGTGGACACTGAAGCTTTCTTT.

This clone occurred a few times. The rearrangement uses TRBV19 and TRBJ2-7; a possible D gene is TRBD2 (5 bases). CDR1 and CDR2 (germline): LNHDA, SQIVND (reference sequence). V gave up 6 bases and J gave up 6 bases, with 18 bases separating them. The CDR3 is 14 amino acids. CDR3 coding DNA: TGTGCCAGTAGGGAGAGGGCTAGTTCTCTCGAGCAGTACTTC. This translates into CASRERASSLEQYF. The full variable domain, rest sourced from reference TRBV19 and TRBJ2-7, is DGGITQSPKYLFRKEGQNVTLSCEQNLNHDAMYWYRQDPGQGLRLIYYSQIVNDFQKGDIAEGYSVSREKKESFPLTVTSAQKNPTAFYLCASRERASSLEQYFGPGTRLTVT.

This clone was counted once. The genes are TRBV10-1 and TRBJ2-2; D is undetermined. CDR1 is WNHNN and CDR2 is SYGVQD in the germline V gene (reference sequence). This CDR3 has 15 residues. Trimming stripped 0 bases from V and 3 bases from J, with 8 bases between. The CDR3 here is CASSESVADTGELFF. In DNA form, the CDR3 reads TGCGCCAGCAGTGAGTCAGTGGCCGACACCGGGGAGCTGTTTTTT.

CDR3: CASGLSSYEQYF. The CDR3 region has the DNA TGTGCTAGTGGTCTTAGCTCCTACGAGCAGTACTTC. The chain combines TRBV12-5 with TRBJ2-7; no clear D. The CDR3 is 12 residues long. Per the germline V gene, CDR1 is LGHNT and CDR2 is FRNRAP. V lost 5 bases to trimming and J lost 0 bases, with 5 bases between them.

This chain joins TRBV9 and TRBJ1-2; D may be TRBD1 (6 bases). V was pared by 3 bases and J by 2 bases, with 8 bases between. Germline-derived CDR1 and CDR2 are SGDLS and YYNGEE. This CDR3 has 13 amino acids. In nucleotides, the CDR3 is TGTGCCAGCAGCGGGACAGTGAACTATGGCTACACCTTC. Translated, it gives CASSGTVNYGYTF. The full variable domain, with the rest looked up from reference TRBV9 and TRBJ1-2, is DSGVTQTPKHLITATGQRVTLRCSPRSGDLSVYWYQQSLDQGLQFLIQYYNGEERAKGNILERFSAQQFPDLHSELNLSSLELGDSALYFCASSGTVNYGYTFGSGTRLTVV.

V is TRBV10-1 and J is TRBJ2-7; 9 nucleotides agree with TRBD2. Germline V CDR1 and CDR2: WNHNN, SYGVQD (reference sequence). The CDR3 covers 14 residues. J was trimmed by 6 bases and V by 2 bases; bases with no gene match: 5. CDR3 DNA sequence: TGCGCCAGCAGTGAGGGGACTAGCAGATTCGAGCAGTACTTC. Residues: CASSEGTSRFEQYF.

The chain has TRBV5-5 and TRBJ1-3; D remains unclear. The CDR3 consists of 13 residues. CDR1 and CDR2 from the germline V gene are SGHKS and YYEKEE (reference sequence). The V end lost 0 bases, the J end lost 4 bases, and 5 bases lay between the germline ends. CDR3 nucleotides: TGTGCCAGCAGCTTGGAACTAGGAAACACCATATATTTT. Its protein product is CASSLELGNTIYF.

V and J are TRBV29-1 and TRBJ1-2, with D perhaps matching TRBD1 (6 bases). The germline V gene has CDR1 SQVTM and CDR2 ANQGSEA. V gave up 5 bases and J gave up 4 bases, with 11 bases separating them. This CDR3 is built from 12 residues. As DNA, the CDR3 is TGCAGCGTTTGGACAGCTCTCTATGGCTACACCTTC. Amino acid sequence: CSVWTALYGYTF.

The chain uses TRBV5-5 and TRBJ1-2; D ambiguous. V lost 2 bases and J 3 bases, leaving 14 bases between the germline ends. The germline V gene has CDR1 SGHKS and CDR2 YYEKEE (reference sequence). The CDR3 runs to 15 residues. In DNA, the CDR3 is TGTGCCAGCAGCTTTAGTATATCCCTTGACTATGGCTACACCTTC. Its translation is CASSFSISLDYGYTF.

The genes are TRBV10-3 and TRBJ2-7; 7 bases fit TRBD1. Germline CDR1 reads ENHRY; CDR2 reads SYGVKD. This CDR3 spans 15 amino acids. The V segment lost 3 bases and the J segment 0 bases; nucleotides outside the gene matches: 5. Here the CDR3 reads CAISDTGASSYEQYF. The CDR3 DNA reads TGTGCCATCAGTGATACAGGGGCGAGCTCCTACGAGCAGTACTTC.

The gene calls are TRBV18 and TRBJ1-2; D uncertain. The CDR3 contains 14 residues. Trimming pared 3 bases from V and 2 bases from J, leaving 10 bases between. CDR1 is KGHSH, CDR2 LQKENI, per germline. The CDR3 DNA reads as TGTGCCAGCTCACCGGGGAGATCCAACTATGGCTACACCTTC. Translated: CASSPGRSNYGYTF.

This clone has a single count. This rearrangement joins TRBV2 to TRBJ1-1; weak D call: TRBD1 (6 bases). Trimming stripped 5 bases from V and 2 bases from J, with 12 bases between. The CDR3 runs 14 residues. CDR1 is SNHLY and CDR2 is FYNNEI in the germline V gene. This CDR3 reads CASSRQGINTEAFF. In nucleotides, the CDR3 is TGTGCCAGCAGTCGCCAGGGGATAAACACTGAAGCTTTCTTT.